Detailed here is one T cell receptor beta chain. As yet, its antigen is unknown. Some clones are missing from TCRdb's copy, which holds only in-frame ones; the method was immunoSEQ multiplex PCR. Of some 87,000 clones detected, approximately 92% appear once; the ten largest clones hold less than 0.4%. This sample stems from a study of graft-versus-host responses after intestinal transplantation. As for the study in general: Induction with anti-thymocyte globulin, then tacrolimus and steroids for around three years, was given to all recipients.

The input for sequencing was unstimulated CD4+ T cells sorted from spleen or lymph node cells, taken before intestinal transplant. The origin of this receptor is a human donor who received an intestinal transplant.

CDR3 sequence reads: CASSPTNTGELFF. CDR3 DNA: TGTGCCAGCAGTCCAACGAACACCGGGGAGCTGTTTTTT. The chain links TRBV2 to TRBJ2-2; no definite D call. CDR3 length equals 13 residues. V lost 5 bases, J lost 0 bases, and 4 bases lay in between. Germline assignment: CDR1 SNHLY and CDR2 FYNNEI.